This TCR beta chain was sequenced in a study of T cell clones after liver transplantation. This CDR3 spans 14 amino acids. CDR1 is MNHEY and CDR2 is SMNVEV in the germline V gene (reference sequence). The V end was cut by 4 bases, the J end by 8 bases, with 14 bases between. Some clones are missing from TCRdb's copy, which holds only in-frame ones; the method was immunoSEQ multiplex PCR. Found here are approximately 75,000 clones, over 70% of them singletons; the top ten hold around 0.72%. This receptor was obtained from a human patient who received a liver transplant. A share of the T cells may be of graft donor origin. The sample was CD4+ T cells from blood, taken 12 months after liver transplant. The V call is TRBV27, the J call TRBJ1-4; D possibly corresponds to TRBD1 (5 bases). This CDR3 reads CASSYRGYSEKLFF. The CDR3, as DNA: TGTGCCAGCAGTTATAGGGGTTATTCCGAAAAACTGTTTTTT.